This TCR beta chain was identified in a study of cytotoxic CD8 clonotypes in ibrutinib-treated CLL. Study in general: Per sample, productive templates averaged roughly 230,000 and productive rearrangements averaged roughly 91,000.

The germline V gene encodes CDR1 MNHEY and CDR2 SVGAGI. The V end was cut by 2 bases, the J end by 6 bases, with 5 bases between. The CDR3 is made up of 11 amino acids. Libraries were prepared by immunoSEQ multiplex PCR; TCRdb keeps only in-frame clonotypes and omits some of them. This table holds approximately 50,000 clones, roughly 58% found once. This chain uses TRBV6-5 with TRBJ2-7; unclear D gene. This material consisted of PBMCs, taken at disease progression, from a patient treated with ibrutinib. The clonotype comes from a human donor with chronic lymphocytic leukemia. CDR3 DNA: TGTGCCAGCAGTTACGCCGCCGAGCAGTACTTC. Translating gives CASSYAAEQYF.